The 8 T cell receptor beta chains below all came from one sample that was sequenced in a study of cytomegalovirus exposure and HLA in healthy donors. This PCR relied on a set of 60 Vbeta primers and 13 Jbeta primers. Profiled with immunoSEQ multiplex PCR; TCRdb holds only in-frame clones, not every one. The sample yields 250,000 to 350,000 clones, 86% seen once. Sequenced input: PBMCs. All receptors derive from a man aged 35-49 years in good health and CMV-seropositive.

The gene calls are TRBV9 and TRBJ2-2; 14 nucleotides match TRBD2. Germline CDR1 is SGDLS and CDR2 is YYNGEE. J lost 8 bases, V lost 2 bases, and 2 bases had no gene match. This CDR3 is 15 amino acids long. CDR3 in amino acids: CASSVGLAGAGELFF. The CDR3 DNA is TGTGCCAGCAGCGTGGGACTAGCGGGAGCAGGGGAGCTGTTTTTT.

This clone has just a few counts. The chain carries TRBV6-5 and TRBJ1-1; no firm D call. The CDR3 is 13 residues long. Per germline, CDR1 MNHEY and CDR2 SVGAGI. V was clipped by 6 bases and J by 2 bases, with 10 bases between them. CDR3 in amino acids: CASRLTVNTEAFF. The CDR3 DNA is TGTGCCAGCAGACTCACAGTAAACACTGAAGCTTTCTTT.

This chain links TRBV7-2 with TRBJ2-1, with 8 positions matching TRBD2. Germline V lookup: CDR1 SGHTA, CDR2 FQGNSA. The CDR3 is 19 residues long. With 5 bases clipped from V and 0 bases from J, the junction kept 15 bases outside the gene matches. The CDR3 protein is CASSPHREREYSSYNEQFF. The CDR3 DNA sequence: TGTGCCAGCAGCCCCCATCGCGAGCGGGAGTACTCCTCCTACAATGAGCAGTTCTTC.

This rearrangement joins TRBV5-1 to TRBJ1-1, with D possibly matching TRBD1 (6 bases). The CDR3 extends over 16 amino acids. Germline CDR1 reads SGHRS; CDR2 reads YFSETQ. V lost 0 bases, J lost 1 base, and 13 bases lay in between. The CDR3 here is CASSLGFLDRNTEAFF. The CDR3 DNA sequence: TGCGCCAGCAGCTTGGGTTTTTTGGACAGGAACACTGAAGCTTTCTTT.

The V and J genes are TRBV19 and TRBJ1-5; D may be TRBD1 (5 bases). CDR1 and CDR2 (germline): LNHDA, SQIVND (reference sequence). The CDR3 totals 16 residues. V lost 3 bases, J lost 1 base, and 13 bases lay in between. The CDR3 spells CASSILGGGSNQPQHF. The CDR3 coding sequence is TGTGCCAGTAGTATTCTGGGGGGTGGGAGCAATCAGCCCCAGCATTTT.

This rearrangement joins TRBV7-3 to TRBJ2-3, with 10 bases lining up with TRBD2. V gave up 5 bases and J gave up 6 bases; unmatched junction bases: 5. In germline, CDR1 is SGHTA, CDR2 FQGTGA. There are 14 residues in the CDR3. The CDR3 sequence: CASSPSGGQDTQYF. For the CDR3, the DNA is TGTGCCAGCAGCCCTAGCGGGGGCCAGGATACGCAGTATTTT.

In this sample, this clone turned up a few times. This sequence joins TRBV5-8 and TRBJ2-2, with TRBD1 matching 7 bases. Trimming at V came to 4 bases and at J to 5 bases, leaving 8 bases not matched to a gene. Germline V lookup: CDR1 SGHTS, CDR2 YDEGEE. This CDR3 region has 15 residues. CDR3 sequence (DNA): TGTGCCAGCAGCCTGGGACAGAGTTTTACCGGGGAGCTGTTTTTT. Amino acids: CASSLGQSFTGELFF.

The CDR3 is CASSFRTGSSGEPQHF. As DNA, the CDR3 is TGTGCCAGCAGCTTTCGGACAGGGTCGTCGGGGGAGCCCCAGCATTTT. This rearrangement joins TRBV7-2 to TRBJ1-5, with TRBD1 matching 8 bases. With V trimmed by 3 bases and J by 8 bases, 12 bases remained unmatched. The CDR3 consists of 16 residues. Germline loops: CDR1 SGHTA, CDR2 FQGNSA.